This TCR beta chain was documented in a study of T cell clones after liver transplantation. Study summary: Pre-transplant mixed lymphocyte reactions yielded third-party-reactive TCRbeta sequences as comparators for graft-donor-reactive sequences. Notes on the study in general: Donor-reactive sequences fell more than third party-reactive ones, suggesting partial deletion.

Remarks on this clone: Its antigen is unknown.

CDR3 length equals 14 residues. Germline-derived CDR1 and CDR2 are SNHLY and FYNNEI. V was pared by 6 bases and J by 1 base, with 10 bases between. Sequenced by immunoSEQ multiplex PCR; TCRdb stores in-frame clones only, minus some. The table shows nearly 45,000 clones, with 86% occurring only once. This clonotype was obtained from a human patient who received a liver transplant. The T cells may come from the graft donor. Sequenced here: CD4+ T cells from blood, sampled 24 months after liver transplant. This chain connects TRBV2 to TRBJ2-1; tentative D call: TRBD1 (6 bases). The CDR3 sequence: CASRGGQSYNEQFF. The CDR3 region has the DNA TGTGCCAGCAGGGGCGGACAGTCCTACAATGAGCAGTTCTTC.